This T cell receptor beta chain is from a study of blood T cell repertoires in COVID-19. The CDR3 runs to 15 residues. V gave up 0 bases and J gave up 0 bases, with 10 bases separating them. From germline, CDR1 is SGHDT and CDR2 YYEEEE. Some clones are missing from TCRdb's copy, which holds only in-frame ones; the method was immunoSEQ multiplex PCR. The sample records approximately 360,000 clones, over 75% being singletons. The V gene is TRBV5-6, the J gene TRBJ2-7; D is ambiguous. This receptor was taken from a woman aged 25 to 39 with acute COVID-19. Input material: PBMCs or T cells enriched from blood (not recorded which). The CDR3 nucleotides read TGTGCCAGCAGCTTGGGTTACGCCGGCTCCTACGAGCAGTACTTC. It codes for CASSLGYAGSYEQYF.